The 13 T cell receptor beta chains given below trace back to one sample, sequenced in a study of radiotherapy plus CTLA-4 blockade in lung cancer (dated by TCRdb to the late 2010s). Libraries were made using the immunoSEQ multiplex PCR assay. The table was pulled from immuneACCESS by TCRdb, which kept in-frame rearrangements only. Such tables lose some clones; where checked, under half of the loss comes from unresolved V genes, and the rest has no known cause. The sample data list about 77,000 clones, and approximately 73% of these were observed just once. Of the sample, 9.5% to 10% falls within the top ten clones. The sample in question was peripheral blood, obtained from a patient treated with radiotherapy plus ipilimumab. The receptors shown here come from a human donor with non-small cell lung cancer whose response to radiotherapy plus ipilimumab could not be evaluated.

The CDR3 loop reads CASSSFRDRGYNEQFF. The CDR3, as DNA: TGCGCCAGCAGCTCGTTCCGGGACAGGGGTTACAATGAGCAGTTCTTC. The chain recombines TRBV5-1 with TRBJ2-1; 10 nucleotides line up with TRBD1. Losses at the gene ends were 3 bases for V and 4 bases for J; bases not matched to a gene: 7. From germline, CDR1 is SGHRS and CDR2 YFSETQ. The CDR3 is made up of 16 amino acids.

The chain is built from TRBV27 and TRBJ2-2, with no clear D. The CDR3 length is 13 residues. V was clipped by 6 bases and J by 0 bases, with 5 bases between them. CDR1 and CDR2 from the germline V gene are MNHEY and SMNVEV (reference sequence). The CDR3 bases are TGTGCCAGCAGCCGCGCGAACACCGGGGAGCTGTTTTTT. The encoded protein is CASSRANTGELFF.

The rearrangement joins TRBV7-9 to TRBJ2-5; D might be TRBD1 (5 bases). The J call may be incorrect, as the DNA end agrees better with TRBJ2-7. The CDR3 runs to 14 residues. Germline assignment: CDR1 SEHNR and CDR2 FQNEAQ (reference sequence). CDR3 sequence reads: CASSSHTGSYEQYF. For the CDR3, the DNA is TGTGCCAGCAGCTCCCACACAGGCTCCTACGAGCAGTACTTC.

This chain joins TRBV5-1 and TRBJ2-2, with TRBD1 matching over 9 bases. The CDR3 is 15 amino acids. CDR1 is SGHRS and CDR2 is YFSETQ in the germline V gene. J was trimmed by 4 bases and V by 4 bases; bases with no gene match: 5. The CDR3 bases are TGCGCCAGCAGCCTGGGACAGGGCGGCACCGGGGAGCTGTTTTTT. Protein: CASSLGQGGTGELFF. Looking up the rest from reference TRBV5-1 and TRBJ2-2 gives the full variable domain: KAGVTQTPRYLIKTRGQQVTLSCSPISGHRSVSWYQQTPGQGLQFLFEYFSETQRNKGNFPGRFSGRQFSNSRSEMNVSTLELGDSALYLCASSLGQGGTGELFFGEGSRLTVL.

The rearrangement links TRBV10-1 to TRBJ2-5; tentatively, D is TRBD1 (6 bases). Germline V gives CDR1 WNHNN, CDR2 SYGVQD (reference sequence). This CDR3 region has 15 residues. V was shortened by 0 bases and J by 2 bases, with 10 bases between the two germline ends. In DNA form, the CDR3 reads TGCGCCAGCAGTGAGTCCAGGGGCCGGCAAGAGACCCAGTACTTC. This translates into CASSESRGRQETQYF.

V usage is TRBV9 and J usage is TRBJ2-1; 9 bases line up with TRBD1. Germline lookup yields CDR1 SGDLS and CDR2 YYNGEE. The CDR3 runs 15 residues. The trim removed 1 base at V and 3 bases at J, leaving 2 bases unmatched. CDR3 sequence reads: CASSVSGQGYNEQFF. In DNA form, the CDR3 reads TGTGCCAGCAGCGTATCGGGACAGGGCTACAATGAGCAGTTCTTC.

This clone was seen many times. The CDR3 region is CASSQHNEKLFF. In nucleotides, the CDR3 is TGTGCCAGCAGCCAACATAATGAAAAACTGTTTTTT. The rearrangement joins TRBV14 to TRBJ1-4; D not certain. The CDR3 sequence is 12 residues long. Trimming shortened V by 2 bases and J by 4 bases, and 2 bases separated the two germline ends. Germline CDR1 and CDR2: SGHDN and FVKESK.

The genes are TRBV6-5 and TRBJ1-2, with D uncertain. Per the germline V gene, CDR1 is MNHEY and CDR2 is SVGAGI. The CDR3 contains 15 residues. V lost 0 bases to trimming and J lost 3 bases, with 11 bases between them. CDR3 nucleotides: TGTGCCAGCAGTTACTCGTTCCGGACTGACTATGGCTACACCTTC. It translates to CASSYSFRTDYGYTF.

J is TRBJ2-2 and V is TRBV4-1; 10 bases fit TRBD2. The germline CDR1 and CDR2 sequences are MGHRA and YSYEKL. This CDR3 comprises 19 residues. V lost 2 bases and J lost 4; bases outside the gene matches: 13. The CDR3 DNA reads TGCGCCAGCAGCCAACCGGAGTCTCTAGCGGGAGTGATCACCGGGGAGCTGTTTTTT. It translates to CASSQPESLAGVITGELFF.

This chain uses TRBV4-3 with TRBJ2-3, with 7 bases matching TRBD2. The ends lost 4 bases at V and 3 bases at J; junction bases unmatched: 13. CDR3 size: 17 residues. CDR1 is LGHNA, CDR2 YSLEER, per germline. This CDR3 reads CASSRKGGAGLTDTQYF. In nucleotides, the CDR3 is TGCGCCAGCAGCCGCAAGGGAGGAGCGGGGCTTACAGATACGCAGTATTTT.

This chain uses TRBV7-9 with TRBJ1-2; perhaps TRBD1 as D (5 bases). Germline V gene sequence: CDR1 SEHNR, CDR2 FQNEAQ (reference sequence). Trimming stripped 5 bases from V and 7 bases from J, with 17 bases between. The CDR3 extends over 14 amino acids. The CDR3 spells CASSLTGQGGGYTF. CDR3 DNA: TGTGCCAGCAGCCTCACCGGCCAGGGAGGTGGCTACACCTTC.

V usage is TRBV7-9 and J usage is TRBJ2-1; 7 bases align to TRBD1. The trim removed 7 bases at V and 6 bases at J, leaving 6 bases unmatched. CDR3 length: 13 residues. CDR1 is SEHNR, CDR2 FQNEAQ, per germline (reference sequence). CDR3 nucleotides: TGTGCCAGCAACAGGGGAATTGGCAATGAGCAGTTCTTC. Its translation: CASNRGIGNEQFF.

This chain uses TRBV7-9 with TRBJ2-3, with no clear D. Trimming removed 0 bases at V and 2 bases at J, with 6 bases between. This CDR3 is built from 14 residues. CDR1 and CDR2 from the germline V gene are SEHNR and FQNEAQ (reference sequence). The DNA of the CDR3 is TGTGCCAGCAGCTTAGCGGGCCCCACAGATACGCAGTATTTT. It yields the protein CASSLAGPTDTQYF. The whole variable domain, remainder taken from reference TRBV7-9 and TRBJ2-3, is DTGVSQNPRHKITKRGQNVTFRCDPISEHNRLYWYRQTLGQGPEFLTYFQNEAQLEKSRLLSDRFSAERPKGSFSTLEIQRTEQGDSAMYLCASSLAGPTDTQYFGPGTRLTVL.